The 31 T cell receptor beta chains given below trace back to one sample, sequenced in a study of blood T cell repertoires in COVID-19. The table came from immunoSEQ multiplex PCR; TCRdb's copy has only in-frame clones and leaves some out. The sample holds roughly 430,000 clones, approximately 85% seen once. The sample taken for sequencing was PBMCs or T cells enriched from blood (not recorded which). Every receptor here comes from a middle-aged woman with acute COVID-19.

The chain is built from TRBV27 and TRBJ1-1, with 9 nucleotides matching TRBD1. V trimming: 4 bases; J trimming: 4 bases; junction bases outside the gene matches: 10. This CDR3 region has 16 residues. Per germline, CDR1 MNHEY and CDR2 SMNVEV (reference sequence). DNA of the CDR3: TGTGCCAGCAGTTGGACAGGGGCCGGCATGGGCACTGAAGCTTTCTTT. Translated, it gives CASSWTGAGMGTEAFF.

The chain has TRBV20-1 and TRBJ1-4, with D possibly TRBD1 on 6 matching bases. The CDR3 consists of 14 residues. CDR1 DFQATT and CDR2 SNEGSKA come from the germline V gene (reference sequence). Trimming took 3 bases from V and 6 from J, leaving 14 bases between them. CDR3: CSASRGRGDEKLFF. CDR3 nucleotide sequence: TGCAGTGCTAGTAGGGGGAGGGGAGATGAAAAACTGTTTTTT.

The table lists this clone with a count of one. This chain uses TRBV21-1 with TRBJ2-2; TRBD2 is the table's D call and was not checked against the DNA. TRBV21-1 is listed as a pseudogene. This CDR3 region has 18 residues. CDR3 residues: CASSKIFSELANTGELFF. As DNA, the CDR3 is TGTGCCAGCAGCAAGATTTTTTCCGAGCTCGCGAACACCGGGGAGCTGTTTTTT.

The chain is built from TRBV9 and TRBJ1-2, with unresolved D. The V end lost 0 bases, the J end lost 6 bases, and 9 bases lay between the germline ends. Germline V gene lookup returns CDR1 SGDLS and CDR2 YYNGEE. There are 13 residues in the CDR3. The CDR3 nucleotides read TGTGCCAGCAGCGTAGTCGGGAGGGATGGCTACACCTTC. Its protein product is CASSVVGRDGYTF.

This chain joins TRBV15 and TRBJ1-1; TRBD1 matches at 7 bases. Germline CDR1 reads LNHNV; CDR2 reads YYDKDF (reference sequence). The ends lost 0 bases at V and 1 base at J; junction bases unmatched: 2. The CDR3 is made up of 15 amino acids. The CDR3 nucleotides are TGTGCCACCAGCAGAGAATCAGGGGGGAACACTGAAGCTTTCTTT. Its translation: CATSRESGGNTEAFF.

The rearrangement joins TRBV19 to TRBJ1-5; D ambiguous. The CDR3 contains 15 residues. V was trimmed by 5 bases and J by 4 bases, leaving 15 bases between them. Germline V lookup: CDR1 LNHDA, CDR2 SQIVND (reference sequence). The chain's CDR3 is CASSPREGGNQPQHF. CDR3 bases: TGTGCCAGTAGTCCACGAGAGGGAGGGAATCAGCCCCAGCATTTT.

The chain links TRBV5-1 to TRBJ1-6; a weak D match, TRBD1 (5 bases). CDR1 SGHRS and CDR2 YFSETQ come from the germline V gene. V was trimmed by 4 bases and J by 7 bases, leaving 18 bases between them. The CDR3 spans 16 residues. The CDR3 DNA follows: TGCGCCAGCAGCCCAGGACCCCGCCAGGGCAATTCACCCCTCCACTTT. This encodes CASSPGPRQGNSPLHF.

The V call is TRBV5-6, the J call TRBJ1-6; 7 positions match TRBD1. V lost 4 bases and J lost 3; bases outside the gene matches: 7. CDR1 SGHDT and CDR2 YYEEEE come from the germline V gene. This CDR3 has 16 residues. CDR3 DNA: TGTGCCAGCAGCCACACCGACAGGGTCTATAATTCACCCCTCCACTTT. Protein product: CASSHTDRVYNSPLHF.

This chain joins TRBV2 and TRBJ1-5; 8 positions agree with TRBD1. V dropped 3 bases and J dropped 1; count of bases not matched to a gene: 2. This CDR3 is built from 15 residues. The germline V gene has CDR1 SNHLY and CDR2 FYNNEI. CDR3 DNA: TGTGCCAGCAGTGATGGACAGGGAAGCAATCAGCCCCAGCATTTT. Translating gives CASSDGQGSNQPQHF.

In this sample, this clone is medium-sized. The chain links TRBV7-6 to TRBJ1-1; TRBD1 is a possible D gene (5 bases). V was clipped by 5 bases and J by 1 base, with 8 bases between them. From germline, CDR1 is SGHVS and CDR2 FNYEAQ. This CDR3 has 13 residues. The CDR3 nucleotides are TGTGCCAGCAGCCGAGGACAGAACACTGAAGCTTTCTTT. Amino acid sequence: CASSRGQNTEAFF.

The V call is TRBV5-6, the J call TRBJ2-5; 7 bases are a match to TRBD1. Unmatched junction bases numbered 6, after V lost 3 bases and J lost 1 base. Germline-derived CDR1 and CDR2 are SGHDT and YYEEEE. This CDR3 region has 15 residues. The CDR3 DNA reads TGTGCCAGCAGCTGGGTGACAGGGCGCCAAGAGACCCAGTACTTC. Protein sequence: CASSWVTGRQETQYF.

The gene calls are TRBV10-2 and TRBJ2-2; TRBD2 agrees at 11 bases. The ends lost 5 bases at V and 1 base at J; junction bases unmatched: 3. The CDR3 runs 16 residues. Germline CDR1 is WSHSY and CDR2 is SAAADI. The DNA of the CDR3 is TGCGCCAGCAGTTCCGGACTAGCGGGGAACACCGGGGAGCTGTTTTTT. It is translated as CASSSGLAGNTGELFF.

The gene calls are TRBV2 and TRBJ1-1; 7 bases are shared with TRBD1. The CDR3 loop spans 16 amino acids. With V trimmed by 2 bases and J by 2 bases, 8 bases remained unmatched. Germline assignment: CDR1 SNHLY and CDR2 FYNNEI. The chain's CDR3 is CASSETGAGFNTEAFF. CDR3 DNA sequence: TGTGCCAGCAGTGAAACAGGGGCCGGCTTTAACACTGAAGCTTTCTTT. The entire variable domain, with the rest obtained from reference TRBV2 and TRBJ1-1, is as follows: EPEVTQTPSHQVTQMGQEVILRCVPISNHLYFYWYRQILGQKVEFLVSFYNNEISEKSEIFDDQFSVERPDGSNFTLKIRSTKLEDSAMYFCASSETGAGFNTEAFFGQGTRLTVV.

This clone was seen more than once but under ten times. The DNA of the CDR3 is TGTGCCAGCAGTCCATACGGAGGGGATACGCAGTATTTT. Its protein product is CASSPYGGDTQYF. The chain is built from TRBV12-3 or TRBV12-4 and TRBJ2-3, with a possible D match to TRBD2 (6 bases). Trimming stripped 5 bases from V and 6 bases from J, with 12 bases between. CDR3 length: 13 amino acids.

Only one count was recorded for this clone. CDR3 nucleotide sequence: TGTGCCAGCAGCTTAGACAGGGATAACGGGGAGCTGTTTTTT. Its protein product is CASSLDRDNGELFF. The chain employs TRBV7-9 and TRBJ2-2; the D gene is possibly TRBD1 (6 bases). V lost 1 base and J lost 7, with 10 bases in between. CDR3 length equals 14 residues. CDR1 SEHNR and CDR2 FQNEAQ come from the germline V gene (reference sequence).

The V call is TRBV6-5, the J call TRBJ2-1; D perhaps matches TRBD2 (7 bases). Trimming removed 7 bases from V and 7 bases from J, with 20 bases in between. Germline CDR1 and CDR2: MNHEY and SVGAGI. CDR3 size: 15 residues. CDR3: CASTPPAGGRNEQFF. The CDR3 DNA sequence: TGTGCCAGCACCCCCCCCGCCGGGGGGCGTAATGAGCAGTTCTTC.

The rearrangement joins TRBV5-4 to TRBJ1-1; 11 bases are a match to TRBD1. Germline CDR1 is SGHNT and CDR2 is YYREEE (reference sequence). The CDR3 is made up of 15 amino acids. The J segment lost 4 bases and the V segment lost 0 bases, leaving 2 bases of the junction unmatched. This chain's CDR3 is CASSLAGQGATEAFF. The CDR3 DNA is TGTGCCAGCAGCTTGGCCGGACAGGGGGCCACTGAAGCTTTCTTT.

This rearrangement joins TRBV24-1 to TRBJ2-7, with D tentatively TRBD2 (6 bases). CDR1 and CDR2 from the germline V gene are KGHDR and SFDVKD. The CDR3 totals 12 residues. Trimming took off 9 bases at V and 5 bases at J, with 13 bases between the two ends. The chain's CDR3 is CATFGGMNEQYF. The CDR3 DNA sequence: TGTGCCACCTTTGGGGGGATGAACGAGCAGTACTTC.

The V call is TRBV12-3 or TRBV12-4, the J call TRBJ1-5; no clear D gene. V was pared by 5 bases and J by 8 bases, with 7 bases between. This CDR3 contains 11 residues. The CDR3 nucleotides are TGTGCCAGCAGTACTGGTGAGCCCCAGCATTTT. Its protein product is CASSTGEPQHF.

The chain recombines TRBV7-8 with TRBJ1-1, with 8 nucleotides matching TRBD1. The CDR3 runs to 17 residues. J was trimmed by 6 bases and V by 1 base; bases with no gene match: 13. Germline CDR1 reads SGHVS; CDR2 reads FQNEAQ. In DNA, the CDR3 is TGTGCCAGCAGCTTAGTGCCATACCGGGACAGGTTCCCTGAAGCTTTCTTT. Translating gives CASSLVPYRDRFPEAFF.

In nucleotides, the CDR3 is TGTGCCAGCAGCTTAGGGGGACTAGCGGGCACCGGGGAGCTGTTTTTT. Its translation is CASSLGGLAGTGELFF. The chain couples TRBV7-8 to TRBJ2-2, with 12 bases lining up with TRBD2. V was pared by 1 base and J by 4 bases, with 1 base of the junction left unmatched. The CDR3 covers 16 residues. Germline CDR1 and CDR2: SGHVS and FQNEAQ.

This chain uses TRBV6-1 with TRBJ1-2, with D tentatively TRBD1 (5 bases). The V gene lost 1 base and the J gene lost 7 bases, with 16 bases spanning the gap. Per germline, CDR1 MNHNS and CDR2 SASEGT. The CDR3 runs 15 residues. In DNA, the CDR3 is TGTGCCAGCAGTGAAGGAATAGGGTCAAGGGGTGGCTACACCTTC. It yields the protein CASSEGIGSRGGYTF.

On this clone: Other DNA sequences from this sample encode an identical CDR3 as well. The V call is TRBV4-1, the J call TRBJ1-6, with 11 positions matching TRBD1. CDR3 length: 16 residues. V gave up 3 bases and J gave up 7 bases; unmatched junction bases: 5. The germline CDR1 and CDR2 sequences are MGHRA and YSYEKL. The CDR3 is CASSHGQGAGNSPLHF. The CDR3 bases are TGCGCCAGCAGCCACGGACAGGGGGCCGGGAATTCACCCCTCCACTTT.

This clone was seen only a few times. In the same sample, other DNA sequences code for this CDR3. The CDR3 region is CASSFDRGTEAFF. CDR3 nucleotides: TGTGCCAGCAGCTTTGATAGGGGGACTGAAGCTTTCTTT. V and J are TRBV7-9 and TRBJ1-1; the D gene is possibly TRBD1 (6 bases). The CDR3 has 13 amino acids. The germline V gene encodes CDR1 SEHNR and CDR2 FQNEAQ (reference sequence). The V end lost 3 bases, the J end lost 5 bases, and 10 bases lay between the germline ends.

As DNA, the CDR3 is TGTGCCAGCAGCGTTACAGGGTTAAGATCCGGCACTGAAGCTTTCTTT. This sequence encodes CASSVTGLRSGTEAFF. The V gene is TRBV9, the J gene TRBJ1-1; D is perhaps TRBD1 (6 bases). The length of the CDR3 is 16 residues. CDR1 SGDLS and CDR2 YYNGEE come from the germline V gene. The V end was cut by 2 bases, the J end by 4 bases, with 18 bases between.

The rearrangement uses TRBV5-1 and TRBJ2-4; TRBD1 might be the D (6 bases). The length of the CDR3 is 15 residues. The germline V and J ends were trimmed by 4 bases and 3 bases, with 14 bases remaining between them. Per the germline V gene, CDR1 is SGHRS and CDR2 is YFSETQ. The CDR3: CASSPTGSYKNIQYF. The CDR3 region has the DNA TGCGCCAGCAGCCCAACAGGGTCTTACAAAAACATTCAGTACTTC. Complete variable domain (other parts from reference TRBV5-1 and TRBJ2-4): KAGVTQTPRYLIKTRGQQVTLSCSPISGHRSVSWYQQTPGQGLQFLFEYFSETQRNKGNFPGRFSGRQFSNSRSEMNVSTLELGDSALYLCASSPTGSYKNIQYFGAGTRLSVL.

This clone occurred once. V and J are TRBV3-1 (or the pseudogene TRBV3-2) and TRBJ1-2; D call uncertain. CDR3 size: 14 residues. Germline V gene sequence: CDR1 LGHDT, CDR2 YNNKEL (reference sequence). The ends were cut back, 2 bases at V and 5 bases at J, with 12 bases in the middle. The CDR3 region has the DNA TGTGCCAGCAGCCAACTAATGGAGGCATATGGCTACACCTTC. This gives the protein CASSQLMEAYGYTF.

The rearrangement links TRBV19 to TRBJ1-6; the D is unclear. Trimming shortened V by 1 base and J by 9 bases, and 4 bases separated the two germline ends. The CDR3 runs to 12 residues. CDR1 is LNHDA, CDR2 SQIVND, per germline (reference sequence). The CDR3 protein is CASSIGASPLHF. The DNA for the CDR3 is TGTGCCAGTAGTATAGGAGCTTCACCCCTCCACTTT.

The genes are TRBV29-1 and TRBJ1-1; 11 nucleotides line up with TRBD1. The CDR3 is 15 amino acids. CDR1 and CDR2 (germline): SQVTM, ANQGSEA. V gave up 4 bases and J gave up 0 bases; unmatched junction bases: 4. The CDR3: CSVARDRGLNTEAFF. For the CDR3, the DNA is TGCAGCGTTGCCCGGGACAGGGGGTTGAACACTGAAGCTTTCTTT. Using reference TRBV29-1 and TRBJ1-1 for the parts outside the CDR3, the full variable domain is SAVISQKPSRDICQRGTSLTIQCQVDSQVTMMFWYRQQPGQSLTLIATANQGSEATYESGFVIDKFPISRPNLTFSTLTVSNMSPEDSSIYLCSVARDRGLNTEAFFGQGTRLTVV.

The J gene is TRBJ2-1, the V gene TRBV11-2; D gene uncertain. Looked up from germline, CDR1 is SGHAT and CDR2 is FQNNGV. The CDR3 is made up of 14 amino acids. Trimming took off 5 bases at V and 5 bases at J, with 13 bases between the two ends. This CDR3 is CASSATTPDNEQFF. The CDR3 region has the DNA TGTGCCAGCAGCGCGACGACACCGGACAATGAGCAGTTCTTC.

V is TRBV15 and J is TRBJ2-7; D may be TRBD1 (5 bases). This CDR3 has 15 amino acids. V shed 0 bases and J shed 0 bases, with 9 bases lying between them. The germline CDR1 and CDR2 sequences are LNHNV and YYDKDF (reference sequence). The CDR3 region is CATSRDRAASYEQYF. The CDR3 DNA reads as TGTGCCACCAGCAGAGACAGGGCTGCCTCCTACGAGCAGTACTTC.